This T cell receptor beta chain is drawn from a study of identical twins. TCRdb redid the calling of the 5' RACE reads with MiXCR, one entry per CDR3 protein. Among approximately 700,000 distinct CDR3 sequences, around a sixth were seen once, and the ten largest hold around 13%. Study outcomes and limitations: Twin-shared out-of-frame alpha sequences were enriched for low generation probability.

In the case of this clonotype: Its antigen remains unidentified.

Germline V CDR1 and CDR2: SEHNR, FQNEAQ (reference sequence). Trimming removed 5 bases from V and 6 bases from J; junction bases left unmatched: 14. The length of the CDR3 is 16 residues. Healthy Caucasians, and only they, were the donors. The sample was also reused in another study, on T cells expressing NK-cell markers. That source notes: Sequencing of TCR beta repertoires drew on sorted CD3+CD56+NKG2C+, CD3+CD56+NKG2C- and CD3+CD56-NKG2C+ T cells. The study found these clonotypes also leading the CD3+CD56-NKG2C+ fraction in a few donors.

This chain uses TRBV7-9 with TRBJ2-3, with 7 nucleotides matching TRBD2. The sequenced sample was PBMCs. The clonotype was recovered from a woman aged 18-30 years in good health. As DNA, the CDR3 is TGTGCCAGCAGCGCCCGACTAGCCGGGGAGGCCGATACGCAGTATTTT. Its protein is CASSARLAGEADTQYF.